This TCR beta chain derives from a study of early T cells in non-severe SARS-CoV-2 infection. Study-wide background: From unsorted whole blood, bulk RNA was sequenced, and the chains remained unpaired. General study results and limits: Database matching using VDJdb favored anti-spike CD8 responses, with private and CD4 specificities left missing.

The library protocol tagged individual cDNA molecules with unique molecular identifiers. MiXCR, applied by TCRdb to the 5' RACE reads, yields one record per CDR3 protein. In the table there are more than 90,000 distinct CDR3 sequences, around 14% of which are singletons. In this sample, this clonotype turned up a few times. Its antigen is undetermined. The CDR3 has 14 amino acids. Trimming stripped 4 bases from V and 0 bases from J, with 10 bases between. The germline V gene encodes CDR1 SGHRS and CDR2 YFSETQ. The chain carries TRBV5-1 and TRBJ2-5; a possible D gene is TRBD2 (5 bases). This TCR derives from an adult who was a healthcare worker with PCR-confirmed SARS-CoV-2 infection or an uninfected control (not recorded which). What was sequenced was whole blood. The CDR3 loop is CASSPGLNQETQYF. Here the CDR3 DNA reads TGCGCCAGCAGCCCCGGACTCAACCAAGAGACCCAGTACTTC.